One TCR beta chain is described in this entry. Every donor had blood drawn once into heparin, approximately 120 mL on average. Populations isolated by sorting all had purity greater than 95%. Expressed TCRB transcripts were sequenced because the entire RNA isolate underwent reverse transcription. Regulatory, naive and central memory T cell samples averaged around 3.5 million reads. TCRdb keeps only in-frame clones here, not all; method: immunoSEQ multiplex PCR. The repertoire has 140,000 to 150,000 clones, roughly 53% of them found once; the top ten carry around 0.43%. The data are from a study of beta chain features in type 1 diabetes. Germline V gives CDR1 MRHNA, CDR2 SNTAGT. The CDR3 is 12 residues long. The V end was cut by 7 bases, the J end by 9 bases, with 15 bases between.

Sequencing was carried out using Tregs from blood. The chain employs TRBV6-4 and TRBJ2-5; a possible D gene is TRBD1 (6 bases). The receptor was isolated from a man aged 18 to 30 in good health. The CDR3 DNA reads as TGTGCCAGCACCCCGCGTGGGACACCCCAGTACTTC. It codes for CASTPRGTPQYF.